This passage covers 5 T cell receptor beta chains from one sample sequenced in a study of T-cell memory formation after mild COVID-19. TCRdb itself ran the 5' RACE reads through MiXCR, one entry per CDR3 protein. The sample includes some 160,000 distinct CDR3 sequences, 10% to 15% of them seen just once. Sample: PBMCs or a T cell subset sorted from them (not recorded which). The receptors were sampled from a man aged 18 to 35 who had mild COVID-19 (a few samples of this study predate the infection). Cell type and time point are not known.

The chain recombines TRBV7-6 with TRBJ2-1, with 8 nucleotides matching TRBD1. CDR3 length equals 15 residues. Unmatched junction bases numbered 5, after V lost 5 bases and J lost 2 bases. Germline V lookup: CDR1 SGHVS, CDR2 FNYEAQ. The CDR3 DNA follows: TGTGCCAGCAGCCTGGACAGGGCCACCTACAATGAGCAGTTCTTC. It translates to CASSLDRATYNEQFF.

This sequence joins TRBV7-8 and TRBJ1-5; 8 bases line up with TRBD1. The CDR3 loop spans 13 amino acids. Trimming cost V 5 bases and J 14 bases; bases outside gene matches: 11. CDR1 SGHVS and CDR2 FQNEAQ come from the germline V gene. The CDR3, as DNA: TGTGCCAGCAGCCGCCATCGGACAGGGACGGAGCATTTT. Translated: CASSRHRTGTEHF.

This clonotype was recorded a few times. This chain links TRBV2 with TRBJ1-2; no definite D call. This CDR3 spans 13 amino acids. Deletions cut 4 bases from V and 6 bases from J, with 12 bases between. Germline CDR1 is SNHLY and CDR2 is FYNNEI. CDR3 sequence: CASSAPGGDGYTF. Here the CDR3 DNA reads TGTGCCAGCAGTGCACCGGGCGGAGATGGCTACACCTTC.

The CDR3 reads CASKEGIATYF. In nucleotides, the CDR3 is TGTGCCAGCAAGGAGGGGATCGCGACATACTTC. This chain links TRBV6-6 with TRBJ2-7; maybe TRBD2 (6 bases). The CDR3 spans 11 residues. Germline assignment: CDR1 MNHNY and CDR2 SVGAGI (reference sequence). V lost 7 bases and J 13 bases, leaving 17 bases between the germline ends.

This clonotype was recorded a few times. This rearrangement joins TRBV6-1 to TRBJ2-2; D gene ambiguous. The germline CDR1 and CDR2 sequences are MNHNS and SASEGT. The CDR3 covers 15 residues. V lost 10 bases to trimming and J lost 0 bases, with 15 bases between them. The CDR3 loop reads CATDPGSANTGELFF. As DNA, the CDR3 is TGTGCCACCGACCCAGGATCAGCGAACACCGGGGAGCTGTTTTTT.